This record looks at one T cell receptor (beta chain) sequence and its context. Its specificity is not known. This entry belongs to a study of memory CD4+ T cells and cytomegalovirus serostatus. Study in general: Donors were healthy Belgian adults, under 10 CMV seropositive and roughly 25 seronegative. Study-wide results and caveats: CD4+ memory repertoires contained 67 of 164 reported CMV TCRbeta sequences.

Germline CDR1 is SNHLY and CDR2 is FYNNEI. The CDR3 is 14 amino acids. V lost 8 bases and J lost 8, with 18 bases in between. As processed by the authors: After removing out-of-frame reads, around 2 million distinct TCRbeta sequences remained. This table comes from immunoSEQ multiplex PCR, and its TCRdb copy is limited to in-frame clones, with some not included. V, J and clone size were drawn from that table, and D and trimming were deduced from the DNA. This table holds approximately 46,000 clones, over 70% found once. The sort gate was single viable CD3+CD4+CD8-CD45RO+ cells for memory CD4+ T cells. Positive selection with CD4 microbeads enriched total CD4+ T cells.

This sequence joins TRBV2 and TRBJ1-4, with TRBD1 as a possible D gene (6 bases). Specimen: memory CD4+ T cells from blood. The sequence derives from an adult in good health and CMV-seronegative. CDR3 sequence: CASGGPGAGEKLFF. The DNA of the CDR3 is TGTGCCAGCGGTGGGCCAGGGGCAGGCGAAAAACTGTTTTTT. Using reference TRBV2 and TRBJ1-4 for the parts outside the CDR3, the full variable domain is EPEVTQTPSHQVTQMGQEVILRCVPISNHLYFYWYRQILGQKVEFLVSFYNNEISEKSEIFDDQFSVERPDGSNFTLKIRSTKLEDSAMYFCASGGPGAGEKLFFGSGTQLSVL.